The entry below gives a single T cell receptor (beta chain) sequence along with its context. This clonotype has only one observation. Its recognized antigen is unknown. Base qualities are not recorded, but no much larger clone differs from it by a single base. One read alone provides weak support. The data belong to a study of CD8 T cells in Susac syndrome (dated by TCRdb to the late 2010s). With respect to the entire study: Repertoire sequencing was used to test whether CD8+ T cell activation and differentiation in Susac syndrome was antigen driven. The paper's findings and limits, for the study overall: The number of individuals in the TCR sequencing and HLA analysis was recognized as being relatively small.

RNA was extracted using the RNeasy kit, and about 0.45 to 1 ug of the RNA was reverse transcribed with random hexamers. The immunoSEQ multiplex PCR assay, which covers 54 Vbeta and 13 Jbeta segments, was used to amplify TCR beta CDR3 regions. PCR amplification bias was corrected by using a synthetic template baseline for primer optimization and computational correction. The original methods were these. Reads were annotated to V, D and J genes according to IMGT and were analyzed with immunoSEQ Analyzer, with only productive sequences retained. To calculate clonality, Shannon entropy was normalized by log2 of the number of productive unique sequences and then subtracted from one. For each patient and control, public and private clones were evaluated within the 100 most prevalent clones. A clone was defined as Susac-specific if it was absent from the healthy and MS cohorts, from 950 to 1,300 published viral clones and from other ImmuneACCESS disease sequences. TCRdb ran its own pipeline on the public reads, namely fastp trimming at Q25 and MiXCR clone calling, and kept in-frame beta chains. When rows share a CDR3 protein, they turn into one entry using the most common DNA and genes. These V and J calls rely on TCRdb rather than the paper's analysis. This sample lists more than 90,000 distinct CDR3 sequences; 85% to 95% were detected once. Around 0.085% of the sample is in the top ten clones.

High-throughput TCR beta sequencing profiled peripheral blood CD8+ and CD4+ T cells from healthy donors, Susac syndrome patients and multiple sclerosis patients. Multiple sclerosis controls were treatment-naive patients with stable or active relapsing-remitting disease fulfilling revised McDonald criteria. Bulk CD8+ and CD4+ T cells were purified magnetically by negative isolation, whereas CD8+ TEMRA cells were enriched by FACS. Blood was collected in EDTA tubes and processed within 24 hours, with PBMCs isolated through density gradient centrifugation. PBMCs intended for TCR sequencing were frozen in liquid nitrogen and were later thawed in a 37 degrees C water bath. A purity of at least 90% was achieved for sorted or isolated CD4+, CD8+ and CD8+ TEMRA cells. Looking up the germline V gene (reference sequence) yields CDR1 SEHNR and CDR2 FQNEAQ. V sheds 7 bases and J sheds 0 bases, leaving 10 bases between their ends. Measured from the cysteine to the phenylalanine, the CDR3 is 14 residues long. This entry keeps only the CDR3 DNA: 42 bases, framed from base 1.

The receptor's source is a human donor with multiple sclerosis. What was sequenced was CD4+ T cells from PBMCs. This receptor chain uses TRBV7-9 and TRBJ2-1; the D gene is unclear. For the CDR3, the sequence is CASIPASSYNEQFF. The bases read TGTGCCAGCATACCGGCTAGCTCCTACAATGAGCAGTTCTTC.